Detailed here is one TCR beta chain. Clones were read by immunoSEQ multiplex PCR, and TCRdb kept only the in-frame ones, dropping some. The sample contains 200,000 to 300,000 clones, roughly 88% of which appear only once. In germline, CDR1 is DFQATT, CDR2 SNEGSKA (reference sequence). The CDR3 has 12 amino acids. V was shortened by 4 bases and J by 0 bases, with 6 bases between the two germline ends. The sample originates from a study of blood T cell repertoires in COVID-19. The sequenced sample consisted of PBMCs or T cells enriched from blood (not recorded which). V and J are TRBV20-1 and TRBJ1-1; D is unclear. The clonotype originates from a woman in her forties with acute COVID-19. The CDR3 DNA sequence: TGCAGTGCTATTGACTTGAACACTGAAGCTTTCTTT. Encoded protein: CSAIDLNTEAFF.